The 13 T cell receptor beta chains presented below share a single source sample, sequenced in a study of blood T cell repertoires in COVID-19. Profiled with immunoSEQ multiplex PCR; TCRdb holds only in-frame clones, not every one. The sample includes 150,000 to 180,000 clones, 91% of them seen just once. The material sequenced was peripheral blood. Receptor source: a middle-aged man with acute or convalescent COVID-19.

CDR3 protein: CASSSPRGGDEQFF. In DNA, the CDR3 is TGTGCCAGCAGCTCCCCGAGAGGGGGCGATGAGCAGTTCTTC. The chain is built from TRBV5-4 and TRBJ2-1; TRBD1 agrees at 7 bases. CDR3 size: 14 residues. Germline-derived CDR1 and CDR2 are SGHNT and YYREEE (reference sequence). With V trimmed by 3 bases and J by 8 bases, 8 bases remained unmatched.

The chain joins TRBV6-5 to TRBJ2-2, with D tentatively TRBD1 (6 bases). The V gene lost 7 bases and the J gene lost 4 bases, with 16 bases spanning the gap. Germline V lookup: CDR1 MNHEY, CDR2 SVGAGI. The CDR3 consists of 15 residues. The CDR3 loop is CASTLRVGATGELFF. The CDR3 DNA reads TGTGCCAGCACCCTCAGGGTGGGGGCCACCGGGGAGCTGTTTTTT.

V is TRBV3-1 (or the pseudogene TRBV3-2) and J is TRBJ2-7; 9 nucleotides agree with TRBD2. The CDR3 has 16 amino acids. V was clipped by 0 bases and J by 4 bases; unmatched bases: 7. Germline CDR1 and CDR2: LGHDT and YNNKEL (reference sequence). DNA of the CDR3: TGTGCCAGCAGCCAAGATAGGATAGCGGGGGAATACGAGCAGTACTTC. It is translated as CASSQDRIAGEYEQYF.

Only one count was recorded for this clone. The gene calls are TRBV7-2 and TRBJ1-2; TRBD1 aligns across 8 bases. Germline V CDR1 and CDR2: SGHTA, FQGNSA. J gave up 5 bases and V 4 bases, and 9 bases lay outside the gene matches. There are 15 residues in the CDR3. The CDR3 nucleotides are TGTGCCAGCAGCTCCACAGGGGGGGACGGGTATGGCTACACCTTC. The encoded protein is CASSSTGGDGYGYTF.

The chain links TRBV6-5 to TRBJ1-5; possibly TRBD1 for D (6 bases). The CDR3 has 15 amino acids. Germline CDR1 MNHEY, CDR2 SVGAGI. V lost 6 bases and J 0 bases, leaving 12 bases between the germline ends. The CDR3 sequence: CASRDRPYSNQPQHF. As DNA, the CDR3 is TGTGCCAGCAGGGACAGACCCTATAGCAATCAGCCCCAGCATTTT.

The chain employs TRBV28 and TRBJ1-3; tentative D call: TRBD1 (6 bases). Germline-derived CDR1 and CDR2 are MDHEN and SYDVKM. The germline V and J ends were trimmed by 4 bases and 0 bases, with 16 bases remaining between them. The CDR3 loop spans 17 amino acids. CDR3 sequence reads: CASSSPQGSGSGNTIYF. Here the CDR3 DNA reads TGTGCCAGCAGTTCACCACAGGGTTCGGGCTCTGGAAACACCATATATTTT.

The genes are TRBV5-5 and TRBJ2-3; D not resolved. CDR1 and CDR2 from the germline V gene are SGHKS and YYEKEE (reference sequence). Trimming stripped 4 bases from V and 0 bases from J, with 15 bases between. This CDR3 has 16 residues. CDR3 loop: CASSRRLWVSTDTQYF. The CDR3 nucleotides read TGTGCCAGCAGCCGGCGGTTATGGGTTAGCACAGATACGCAGTATTTT.

The CDR3 loop reads CASSLEGGFPLNEQFF. Here the CDR3 DNA reads TGTGCCAGCAGCTTAGAAGGGGGATTTCCTCTCAATGAGCAGTTCTTC. The chain links TRBV7-3 to TRBJ2-1; possibly TRBD1 for D (6 bases). Trimming removed 2 bases at V and 6 bases at J, with 17 bases between. Germline CDR1 and CDR2: SGHTA and FQGTGA. CDR3 length: 16 residues.

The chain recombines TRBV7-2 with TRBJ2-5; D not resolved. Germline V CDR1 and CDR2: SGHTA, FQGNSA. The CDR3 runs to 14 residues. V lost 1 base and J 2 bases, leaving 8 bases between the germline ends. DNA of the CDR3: TGTGCCAGCAGCTTAGTCTTGACTCAAGAGACCCAGTACTTC. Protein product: CASSLVLTQETQYF.

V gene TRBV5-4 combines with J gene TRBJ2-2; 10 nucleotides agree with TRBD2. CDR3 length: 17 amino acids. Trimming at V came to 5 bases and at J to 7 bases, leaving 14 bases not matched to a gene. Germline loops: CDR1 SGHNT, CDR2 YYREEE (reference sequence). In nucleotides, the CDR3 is TGTGCCAGCAGACGTGCTAGCGGGAGTTTAATTGGCGGGGAGCTGTTTTTT. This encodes CASRRASGSLIGGELFF.

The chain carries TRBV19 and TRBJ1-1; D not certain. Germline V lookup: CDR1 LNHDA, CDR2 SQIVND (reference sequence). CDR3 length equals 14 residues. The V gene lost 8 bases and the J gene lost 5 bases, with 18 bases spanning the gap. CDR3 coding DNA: TGTGCCAGTGCAGCCCTCTTACGGGTTACTGAAGCTTTCTTT. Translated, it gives CASAALLRVTEAFF.

The CDR3 nucleotides read TGTGCCAGCAGGAACACCCCTGGTGGGGCCAACGTCCTGACTTTC. Its translation: CASRNTPGGANVLTF. The rearrangement links TRBV7-9 to TRBJ2-6; D call uncertain. The CDR3 contains 15 residues. Germline CDR1 SEHNR, CDR2 FQNEAQ (reference sequence). The V end was cut by 6 bases, the J end by 3 bases, with 12 bases between.

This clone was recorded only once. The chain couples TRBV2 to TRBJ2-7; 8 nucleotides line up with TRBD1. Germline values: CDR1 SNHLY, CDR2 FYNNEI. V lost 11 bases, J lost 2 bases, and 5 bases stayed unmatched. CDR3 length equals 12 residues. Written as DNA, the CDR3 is TGTGCCGACGGACAGGGCCCCTACGAGCAGTACTTC. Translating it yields CADGQGPYEQYF.